Shown below are 25 T cell receptor beta chains from a single sample sequenced in a study of T cells in Graves' hyperthyroidism and ophthalmopathy. Amplification yielded TCR beta CDR3 regions, with RNA transcripts as the source. Primed by the HTBI set, a first-round RT-PCR was run on the TCR CDR3. TCRdb passed the multiplex PCR reads through MiXCR, listing each CDR3 protein once. The table includes around 600,000 distinct CDR3 sequences, about 14% detected once. What was sequenced was blood. All receptors derive from a woman between 50 and 59 years old with Graves' ophthalmopathy.

To note about this clonotype: A read error is possible here, since a much larger clone lies one base away. This rearrangement joins TRBV28 to TRBJ1-4, with TRBD1 matching 7 bases. Germline lookup yields CDR1 MDHEN and CDR2 SYDVKM. The CDR3 length is 15 residues. The CDR3 spells CAGSFLQGEDEKLFF. In DNA, the CDR3 is TGTGCCGGCAGTTTCCTCCAGGGGGAGGATGAAAAACTGTTTTTT.

This clonotype has at least ten counts. The chain is built from TRBV6-1 and TRBJ1-5; D possibly corresponds to TRBD1 (6 bases). Germline loops: CDR1 MNHNS, CDR2 SASEGT. The CDR3 spans 16 residues. Trimming removed 6 bases from V and 0 bases from J, with 15 bases in between. This chain's CDR3 is CASSYRDTYSNQPQHF. The CDR3 nucleotides read TGTGCCAGCAGCTACCGGGACACCTATAGCAATCAGCCCCAGCATTTT.

A few counts support this clonotype. The chain is built from TRBV7-2 and TRBJ2-1, with 13 bases aligning to TRBD2. Germline V gene lookup returns CDR1 SGHTA and CDR2 FQGNSA. With 0 bases clipped from V and 9 bases from J, the junction kept 5 bases outside the gene matches. CDR3 length: 16 residues. DNA for the CDR3: TGTGCCAGCAGCTTAGCGCGGACTAGCGGGAGCATTGAGCAGTTCTTC. Translating it yields CASSLARTSGSIEQFF.

This clonotype was observed a handful of times. The J gene is TRBJ1-1, the V gene TRBV20-1, with no clear D. The CDR3 contains 14 residues. Per germline, CDR1 DFQATT and CDR2 SNEGSKA (reference sequence). V was pared by 2 bases and J by 0 bases, with 10 bases between. Written as DNA, the CDR3 is TGCAGTGCTAGACAAAAGTTCATGAACACTGAAGCTTTCTTT. Its protein product is CSARQKFMNTEAFF.

This clonotype was picked up many times. V usage is TRBV6-2 or TRBV6-3 and J usage is TRBJ2-1; D gene unclear. The CDR3 has 12 amino acids. V shed 6 bases and J shed 4 bases, with 7 bases lying between them. Per the germline V gene, CDR1 is MNHEY and CDR2 is SVGEGT. The CDR3 DNA is TGTGCCAGCAGGGCCCGATACAATGAGCAGTTCTTC. This encodes CASRARYNEQFF.

This rearrangement joins TRBV12-3 or TRBV12-4 to TRBJ2-7; TRBD2 matches at 7 bases. The CDR3 contains 16 residues. J was trimmed by 0 bases and V by 6 bases; bases with no gene match: 11. CDR3 loop: CASRPDLAALSYEQYF. CDR3 in DNA: TGTGCCAGCAGACCCGACCTAGCGGCCCTCTCCTACGAGCAGTACTTC.

Points on this clonotype: This may be a read error, as it is one base from a much larger clone. CDR3 nucleotides: TGTGCCAGCAGTGAAGTCGGGGACACTCGAGGGCAGCCCCAGCATTTT. It yields the protein CASSEVGDTRGQPQHF. The V gene is TRBV2, the J gene TRBJ1-5; D is possibly TRBD1 (6 bases). Germline assignment: CDR1 SNHLY and CDR2 FYNNEI. Deletions cut 1 base from V and 7 bases from J, with 17 bases between. This CDR3 is built from 16 residues.

This clonotype was found many times. The V gene is TRBV7-8, the J gene TRBJ1-2, with D possibly being TRBD1 (6 bases). V gave up 3 bases and J gave up 6 bases, with 11 bases separating them. Per germline, CDR1 SGHVS and CDR2 FQNEAQ. The CDR3 has 13 amino acids. The CDR3 reads CASSFMDRNGYTF. The DNA of the CDR3 is TGTGCCAGCAGCTTTATGGACAGAAATGGCTACACCTTC. Filled out from reference TRBV7-8 and TRBJ1-2, the complete variable domain reads GAGVSQSPRYKVAKRGQDVALRCDPISGHVSLFWYQQALGQGPEFLTYFQNEAQLDKSGLPSDRFFAERPEGSVSTLKIQRTQQEDSAVYLCASSFMDRNGYTFGSGTRLTVV.

The rearrangement uses TRBV6-2 or TRBV6-3 and TRBJ1-6; 7 bases line up with TRBD1. This CDR3 contains 18 residues. The V gene's germline CDR1 is MNHEY and CDR2 SVGEGT. The V gene end was trimmed by 2 bases and the J gene end by 0 bases; junction bases not matched to a gene: 7. The CDR3 DNA follows: TGTGCCAGCAGTTACACCCTGACAGGGAGCTCCTATAATTCACCCCTCCACTTT. Amino acids: CASSYTLTGSSYNSPLHF.

This rearrangement joins TRBV9 to TRBJ2-1; 10 bases match TRBD2. V lost 6 bases, J lost 4 bases, and 10 bases stayed unmatched. Germline-derived CDR1 and CDR2 are SGDLS and YYNGEE. The CDR3 loop spans 16 amino acids. In DNA form, the CDR3 reads TGTGCCAGCAAAGGGGTTAGCGGGAGGAATTACAATGAGCAGTTCTTC. It is translated as CASKGVSGRNYNEQFF.

At least ten counts were recorded for this clonotype. V usage is TRBV9 and J usage is TRBJ2-7; 10 bases line up with TRBD2. This CDR3 comprises 15 residues. The germline V gene encodes CDR1 SGDLS and CDR2 YYNGEE. V dropped 2 bases and J dropped 4; count of bases not matched to a gene: 6. The CDR3 DNA reads as TGTGCCAGCAGCGTCCAAGCGGGAGGGCCTTACGAGCAGTACTTC. This encodes CASSVQAGGPYEQYF. The whole variable domain, filled in from reference TRBV9 and TRBJ2-7, reads DSGVTQTPKHLITATGQRVTLRCSPRSGDLSVYWYQQSLDQGLQFLIQYYNGEERAKGNILERFSAQQFPDLHSELNLSSLELGDSALYFCASSVQAGGPYEQYFGPGTRLTVT.

Turning to this clonotype: A single base separates this from a much larger clone, so it may be a read error. The CDR3 coding sequence is TGTGCCACGGACACCGTCGGGGCTGGAAACACCATATATTTT. This codes for CATDTVGAGNTIYF. The chain employs TRBV12-3 or TRBV12-4 and TRBJ1-3; weak D call: TRBD1 (5 bases). The CDR3 runs 14 residues. V lost 10 bases, J lost 2 bases, and 15 bases lay in between.

This clonotype was observed many times. The rearrangement uses TRBV28 and TRBJ2-7, with a tentative D call TRBD2 (6 bases). This CDR3 comprises 15 residues. Germline V gene data show CDR1 as MDHEN and CDR2 as SYDVKM. V was trimmed by 2 bases and J by 4 bases, leaving 15 bases between them. As DNA, the CDR3 is TGTGCCAGCAGTTTAATCGGGAGTACGTGGTACGAGCAGTACTTC. Its translation: CASSLIGSTWYEQYF.

This clonotype appeared a few times. This chain connects TRBV7-9 to TRBJ1-3; D is uncertain. Trimming took off 5 bases at V and 9 bases at J, with 14 bases between the two ends. The CDR3 loop spans 13 amino acids. The germline gives CDR1 SEHNR, CDR2 FQNEAQ (reference sequence). The CDR3: CASSEPGPATIYF. CDR3 nucleotides: TGTGCCAGCAGCGAACCTGGGCCGGCCACCATATATTTT.

This clonotype has a count of ten or more. The rearrangement uses TRBV7-2 and TRBJ2-7; 11 nucleotides align to TRBD1. Unmatched junction bases numbered 9, after V lost 5 bases and J lost 6 bases. Germline values: CDR1 SGHTA, CDR2 FQGNSA. CDR3 length: 15 amino acids. CDR3 DNA: TGTGCCAGCAGCGCCGGACAGGGGGCGCAGTCCGAGCAGTACTTC. It codes for CASSAGQGAQSEQYF.

There are many counts of this clonotype. J is TRBJ2-7 and V is TRBV7-6; 7 bases fit TRBD1. Germline trimming cut 5 bases from V and 5 bases from J; bases unmatched to any gene: 9. This CDR3 is 14 amino acids long. Germline CDR1 is SGHVS and CDR2 is FNYEAQ. CDR3 region: CASSIDRALDEQYF. CDR3 sequence (DNA): TGTGCCAGCAGCATCGACAGGGCTCTGGACGAGCAGTACTTC. The full variable domain, with the rest looked up from reference TRBV7-6 and TRBJ2-7, is GAGVSQSPRYKVTKRGQDVALRCDPISGHVSLYWYRQALGQGPEFLTYFNYEAQQDKSGLPNDRFSAERPEGSISTLTIQRTEQRDSAMYRCASSIDRALDEQYFGPGTRLTVT.

The chain combines TRBV19 with TRBJ1-5; D perhaps matches TRBD1 (5 bases). The V and J ends lost 9 bases and 1 base respectively, with 13 bases between them. CDR1 is LNHDA and CDR2 is SQIVND in the germline V gene (reference sequence). The CDR3 length is 14 residues. CDR3 protein: CARGDVRSNQPQHF. In DNA, the CDR3 is TGTGCCAGAGGGGACGTCCGGAGCAATCAGCCCCAGCATTTT.

This clonotype was seen ten or more times. V gene TRBV7-2 combines with J gene TRBJ2-3, with D maybe TRBD2 (5 bases). This CDR3 has 15 amino acids. V lost 1 base to trimming and J lost 0 bases, with 8 bases between them. Germline assignment: CDR1 SGHTA and CDR2 FQGNSA. In nucleotides, the CDR3 is TGTGCCAGCAGCTTAGTTGCGGGCAGCACAGATACGCAGTATTTT. Protein: CASSLVAGSTDTQYF.

This clonotype was seen only a few times. The chain carries TRBV19 and TRBJ1-5; 7 bases fit TRBD1. This CDR3 is 15 amino acids long. Germline trimming cut 3 bases from V and 1 base from J; bases unmatched to any gene: 3. From germline, CDR1 is LNHDA and CDR2 SQIVND (reference sequence). Written as DNA, the CDR3 is TGTGCCAGTAGTATGACAGGGAACAGCAATCAGCCCCAGCATTTT. Protein sequence: CASSMTGNSNQPQHF.

This clonotype has ten or more counts. V gene TRBV28 combines with J gene TRBJ1-5, with 8 nucleotides matching TRBD1. The CDR3 extends over 19 amino acids. Germline CDR1 and CDR2: MDHEN and SYDVKM. J gave up 0 bases and V 4 bases, and 14 bases lay outside the gene matches. The CDR3 loop is CASSSPYLRDRSSNQPQHF. CDR3 bases: TGTGCCAGCAGTTCTCCCTATCTCCGGGACAGGAGTAGCAATCAGCCCCAGCATTTT.

This clonotype was seen at least ten times. The rearrangement uses TRBV6-6 and TRBJ1-2; 9 positions match TRBD1. The V gene's germline CDR1 is MNHNY and CDR2 SVGAGI (reference sequence). The CDR3 loop spans 16 amino acids. The junction had 7 bases not matched to a gene; V was cut back by 2 bases and J by 3 bases. The CDR3 sequence: CASSYPRDRVHYGYTF. The CDR3 nucleotides read TGTGCCAGCAGTTACCCTAGGGACAGGGTACACTATGGCTACACCTTC.

This clonotype was found many times. The chain combines TRBV11-2 with TRBJ2-2; TRBD1 is a possible D gene (6 bases). The germline V gene has CDR1 SGHAT and CDR2 FQNNGV. The CDR3 covers 15 residues. The V end lost 3 bases, the J end lost 0 bases, and 8 bases lay between the germline ends. The CDR3 DNA sequence: TGTGCCAGCAGCTTTTGGACAGCGAACACCGGGGAGCTGTTTTTT. It encodes CASSFWTANTGELFF. Complete variable domain (other parts from reference TRBV11-2 and TRBJ2-2): EAGVAQSPRYKIIEKRQSVAFWCNPISGHATLYWYQQILGQGPKLLIQFQNNGVVDDSQLPKDRFSAERLKGVDSTLKIQPAKLEDSAVYLCASSFWTANTGELFFGEGSRLTVL.

This clonotype has more than one count but fewer than ten. The gene calls are TRBV7-8 and TRBJ2-1; TRBD2 matches at 8 bases. Germline trimming cut 1 base from V and 2 bases from J; bases unmatched to any gene: 13. The CDR3 runs 19 residues. Germline-derived CDR1 and CDR2 are SGHVS and FQNEAQ. CDR3 in amino acids: CASSLDFSYGGRTYNEQFF. In DNA, the CDR3 is TGTGCCAGCAGCTTAGACTTCTCCTATGGCGGGAGGACCTACAATGAGCAGTTCTTC.

There are many counts of this clonotype. The chain employs TRBV12-3 or TRBV12-4 and TRBJ2-5, with D perhaps matching TRBD1 or TRBD2 (6 bases each). V was trimmed by 5 bases and J by 3 bases, leaving 16 bases between them. This CDR3 contains 15 residues. In nucleotides, the CDR3 is TGTGCCAGCAGTCCTGGAGGGGGTTTAGAAGAGACCCAGTACTTC. Translating it yields CASSPGGGLEETQYF.

This clonotype was seen ten or more times. V gene TRBV30 combines with J gene TRBJ2-2; D not resolved. This CDR3 comprises 14 residues. Germline V CDR1 and CDR2: GTSNPN, SVGIG (reference sequence). Trimming cost V 1 base and J 1 base, with 7 bases left between them. In DNA, the CDR3 is TGTGCCTGGAGTGGGGTGGGGAACACCGGGGAGCTGTTTTTT. Translating gives CAWSGVGNTGELFF.